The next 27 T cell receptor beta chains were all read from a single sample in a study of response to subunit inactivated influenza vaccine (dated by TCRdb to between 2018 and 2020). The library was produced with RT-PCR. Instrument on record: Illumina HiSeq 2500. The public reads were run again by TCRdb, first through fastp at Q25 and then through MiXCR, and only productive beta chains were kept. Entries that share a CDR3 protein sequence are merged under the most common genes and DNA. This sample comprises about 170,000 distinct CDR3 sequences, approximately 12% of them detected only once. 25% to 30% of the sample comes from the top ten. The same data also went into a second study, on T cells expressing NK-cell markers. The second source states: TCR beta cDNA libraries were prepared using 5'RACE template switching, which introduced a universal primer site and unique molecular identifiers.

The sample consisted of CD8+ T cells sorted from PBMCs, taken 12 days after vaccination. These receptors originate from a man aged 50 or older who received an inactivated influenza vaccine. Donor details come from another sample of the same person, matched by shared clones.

CDR3: CASSIGGTGVAGYTF. CDR3 nucleotide sequence: TGTGCCAGCAGCATCGGGGGGACAGGGGTAGCTGGCTACACCTTC. This chain links TRBV13 with TRBJ1-2; TRBD1 agrees at 10 bases. Germline-derived CDR1 and CDR2 are PRHDT and FYEKMQ (reference sequence). V was clipped by 5 bases and J by 7 bases; unmatched bases: 10. This CDR3 spans 15 amino acids.

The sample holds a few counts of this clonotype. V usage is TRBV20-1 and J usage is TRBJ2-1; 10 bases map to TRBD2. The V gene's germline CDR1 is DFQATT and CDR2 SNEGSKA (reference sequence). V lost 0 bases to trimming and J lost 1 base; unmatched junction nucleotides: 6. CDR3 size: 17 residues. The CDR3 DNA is TGCAGTGCTAGAGATCTGGCTAGCGGGGGATCCTACAATGAGCAGTTCTTC. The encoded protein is CSARDLASGGSYNEQFF.

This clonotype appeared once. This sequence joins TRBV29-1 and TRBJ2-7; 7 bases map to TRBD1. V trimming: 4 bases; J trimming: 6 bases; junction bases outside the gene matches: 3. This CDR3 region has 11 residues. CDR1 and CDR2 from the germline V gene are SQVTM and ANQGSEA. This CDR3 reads CSVGSGGEQYF. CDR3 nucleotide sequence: TGCAGCGTTGGATCAGGGGGCGAGCAGTACTTC.

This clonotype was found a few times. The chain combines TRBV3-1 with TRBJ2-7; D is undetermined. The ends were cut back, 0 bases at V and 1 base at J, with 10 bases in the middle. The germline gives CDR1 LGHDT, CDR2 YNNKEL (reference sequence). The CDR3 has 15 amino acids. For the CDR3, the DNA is TGTGCCAGCAGCCAAGAAACGACCGGATCCTACGAGCAGTACTTC. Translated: CASSQETTGSYEQYF.

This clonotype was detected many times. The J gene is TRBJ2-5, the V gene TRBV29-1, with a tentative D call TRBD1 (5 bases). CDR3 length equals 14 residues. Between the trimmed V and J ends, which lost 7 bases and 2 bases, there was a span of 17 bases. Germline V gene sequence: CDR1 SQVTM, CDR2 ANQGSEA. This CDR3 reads CSAQPRGQQETQYF. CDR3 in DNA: TGCAGCGCCCAACCCCGCGGACAACAAGAGACCCAGTACTTC.

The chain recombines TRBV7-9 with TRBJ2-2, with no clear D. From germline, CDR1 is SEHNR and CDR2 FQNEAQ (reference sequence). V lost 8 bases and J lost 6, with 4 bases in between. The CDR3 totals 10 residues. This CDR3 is CASHSGELFF. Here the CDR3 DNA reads TGTGCCAGCCACTCCGGGGAGCTGTTTTTT.

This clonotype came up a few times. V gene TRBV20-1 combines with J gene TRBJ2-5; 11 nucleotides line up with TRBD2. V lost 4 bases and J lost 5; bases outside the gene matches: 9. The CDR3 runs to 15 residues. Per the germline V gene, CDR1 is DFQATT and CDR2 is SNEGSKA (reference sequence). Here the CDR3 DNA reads TGCAGTGCTAAACCTACTAGCGGGAGTGTTGAGACCCAGTACTTC. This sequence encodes CSAKPTSGSVETQYF.

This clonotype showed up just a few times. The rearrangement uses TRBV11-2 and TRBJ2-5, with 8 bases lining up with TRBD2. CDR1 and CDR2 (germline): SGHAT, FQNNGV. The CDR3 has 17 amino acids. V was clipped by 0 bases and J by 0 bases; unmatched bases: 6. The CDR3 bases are TGTGCCAGCAGCTTAGATAGGACTAGCCCGTACCAAGAGACCCAGTACTTC. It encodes CASSLDRTSPYQETQYF. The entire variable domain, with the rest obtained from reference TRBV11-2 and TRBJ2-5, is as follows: EAGVAQSPRYKIIEKRQSVAFWCNPISGHATLYWYQQILGQGPKLLIQFQNNGVVDDSQLPKDRFSAERLKGVDSTLKIQPAKLEDSAVYLCASSLDRTSPYQETQYFGPGTRLLVL.

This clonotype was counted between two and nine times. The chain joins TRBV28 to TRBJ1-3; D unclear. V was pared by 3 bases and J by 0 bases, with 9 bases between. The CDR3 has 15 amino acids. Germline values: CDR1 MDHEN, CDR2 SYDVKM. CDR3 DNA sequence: TGTGCCAGCAGTTTGTCGGGAAACTCTGGAAACACCATATATTTT. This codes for CASSLSGNSGNTIYF. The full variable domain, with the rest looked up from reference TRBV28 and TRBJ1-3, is DVKVTQSSRYLVKRTGEKVFLECVQDMDHENMFWYRQDPGLGLRLIYFSYDVKMKEKGDIPEGYSVSREKKERFSLILESASTNQTSMYLCASSLSGNSGNTIYFGEGSWLTVV.

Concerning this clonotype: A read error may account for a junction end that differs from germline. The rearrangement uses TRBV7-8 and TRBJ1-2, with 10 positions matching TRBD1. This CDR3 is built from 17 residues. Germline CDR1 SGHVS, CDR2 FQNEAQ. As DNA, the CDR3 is TGTGCCAGCAGCCCACCAGACAGGGGGCATAGTAACGATGGCTACACCTTC. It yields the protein CASSPPDRGHSNDGYTF.

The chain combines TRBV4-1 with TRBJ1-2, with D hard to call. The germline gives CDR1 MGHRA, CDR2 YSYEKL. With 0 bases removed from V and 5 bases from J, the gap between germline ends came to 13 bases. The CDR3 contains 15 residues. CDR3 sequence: CASSQDSSLKYGYTF. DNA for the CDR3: TGCGCCAGCAGCCAAGATAGCAGTCTCAAGTATGGCTACACCTTC.

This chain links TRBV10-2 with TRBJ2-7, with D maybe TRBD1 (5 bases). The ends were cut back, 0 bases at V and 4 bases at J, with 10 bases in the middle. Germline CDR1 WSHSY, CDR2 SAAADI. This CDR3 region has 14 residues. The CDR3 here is CASSESRGWYEQYF. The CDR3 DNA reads TGCGCCAGCAGTGAGTCTAGGGGATGGTACGAGCAGTACTTC.

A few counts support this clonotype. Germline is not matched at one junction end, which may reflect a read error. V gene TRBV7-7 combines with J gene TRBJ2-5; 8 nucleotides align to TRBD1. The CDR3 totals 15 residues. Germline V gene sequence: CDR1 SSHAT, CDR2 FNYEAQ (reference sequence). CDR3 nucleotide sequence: TGTGCTAGCAGCTTTTCGCAGGGGGCTGCAGAGACCCAGTACTTC. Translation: CASSFSQGAAETQYF.

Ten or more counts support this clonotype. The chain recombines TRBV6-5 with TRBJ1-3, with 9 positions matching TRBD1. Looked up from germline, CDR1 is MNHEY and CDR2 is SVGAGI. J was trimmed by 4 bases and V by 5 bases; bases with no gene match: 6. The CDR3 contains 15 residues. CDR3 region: CASSIQGAQGNTIYF. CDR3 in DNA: TGTGCCAGCAGTATACAGGGGGCTCAAGGAAACACCATATATTTT.

CDR3 DNA sequence: TGTGCCAGCAGCGTAGTAAGGGCTGGGGCCAACGTCCTGACTTTC. Protein sequence: CASSVVRAGANVLTF. This chain joins TRBV9 and TRBJ2-6; D is unresolved. This CDR3 spans 15 amino acids. The germline gives CDR1 SGDLS, CDR2 YYNGEE. The ends were cut back, 0 bases at V and 2 bases at J, with 6 bases in the middle.

CDR3 nucleotide sequence: TGTGCCAGCACCGGGGGTTCCCATACGCAGTATTTT. This sequence encodes CASTGGSHTQYF. V gene TRBV4-2 combines with J gene TRBJ2-3, with D possibly matching TRBD2 (6 bases). CDR3 length: 12 residues. V lost 7 bases, J lost 7 bases, and 12 bases lay in between. Germline CDR1 and CDR2: LGHNA and YNFKEQ.

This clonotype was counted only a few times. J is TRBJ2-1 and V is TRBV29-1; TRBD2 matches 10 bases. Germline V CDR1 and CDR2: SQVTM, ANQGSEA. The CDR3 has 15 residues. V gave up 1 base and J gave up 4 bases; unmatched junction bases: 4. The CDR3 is CSVEGGLATYNEQFF. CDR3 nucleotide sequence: TGCAGCGTTGAAGGGGGACTAGCGACTTACAATGAGCAGTTCTTC.

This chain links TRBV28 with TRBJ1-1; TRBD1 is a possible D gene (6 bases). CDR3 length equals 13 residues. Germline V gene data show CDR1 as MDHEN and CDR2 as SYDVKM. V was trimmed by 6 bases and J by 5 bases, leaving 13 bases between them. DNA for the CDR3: TGTGCCAGCAGCCTTTACAGGGAGACTGAAGCTTTCTTT. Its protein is CASSLYRETEAFF.

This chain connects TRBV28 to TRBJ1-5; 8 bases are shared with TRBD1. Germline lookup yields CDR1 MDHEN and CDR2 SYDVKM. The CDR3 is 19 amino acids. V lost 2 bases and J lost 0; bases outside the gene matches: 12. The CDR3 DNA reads TGTGCCAGCAGTTTAACCGGGACAGGCAATTTTTATAGCAATCAGCCCCAGCATTTT. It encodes CASSLTGTGNFYSNQPQHF.

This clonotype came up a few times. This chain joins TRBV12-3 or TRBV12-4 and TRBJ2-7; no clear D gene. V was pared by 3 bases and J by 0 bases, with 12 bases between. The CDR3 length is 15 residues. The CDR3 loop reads CASSLTDVPSYEQYF. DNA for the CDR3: TGTGCCAGCAGTTTGACGGACGTCCCCTCCTACGAGCAGTACTTC.

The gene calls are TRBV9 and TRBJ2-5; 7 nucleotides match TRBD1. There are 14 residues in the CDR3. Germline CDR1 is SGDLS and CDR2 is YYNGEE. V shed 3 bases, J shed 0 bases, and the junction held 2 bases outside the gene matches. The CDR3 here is CASSEGQYQETQYF. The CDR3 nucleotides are TGTGCCAGCAGCGAGGGACAGTACCAAGAGACCCAGTACTTC.

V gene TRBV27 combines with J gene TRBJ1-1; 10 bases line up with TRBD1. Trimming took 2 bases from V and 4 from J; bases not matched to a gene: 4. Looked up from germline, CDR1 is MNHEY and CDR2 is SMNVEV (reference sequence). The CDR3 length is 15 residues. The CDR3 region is CASSLTWTGGTEAFF. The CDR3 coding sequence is TGTGCCAGCAGTTTAACCTGGACAGGGGGCACTGAAGCTTTCTTT.

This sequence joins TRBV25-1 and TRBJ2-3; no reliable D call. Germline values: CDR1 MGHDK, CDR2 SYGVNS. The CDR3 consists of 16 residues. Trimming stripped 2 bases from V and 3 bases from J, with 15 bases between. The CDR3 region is CASSESVYSYTDTQYF. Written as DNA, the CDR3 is TGTGCCAGCAGTGAAAGCGTCTACTCCTATACAGATACGCAGTATTTT.

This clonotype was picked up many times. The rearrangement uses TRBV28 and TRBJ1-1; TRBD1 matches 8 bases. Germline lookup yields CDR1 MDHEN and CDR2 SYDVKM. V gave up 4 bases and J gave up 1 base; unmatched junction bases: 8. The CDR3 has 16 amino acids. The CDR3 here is CASSSDRVYSNTEAFF. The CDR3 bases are TGTGCCAGCAGTTCGGACAGGGTGTATTCGAACACTGAAGCTTTCTTT.

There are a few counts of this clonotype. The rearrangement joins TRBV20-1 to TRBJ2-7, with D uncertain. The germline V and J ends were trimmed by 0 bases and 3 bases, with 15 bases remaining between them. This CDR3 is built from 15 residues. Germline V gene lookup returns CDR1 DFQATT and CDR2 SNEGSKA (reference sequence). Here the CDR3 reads CSARDSGRTIYEQYF. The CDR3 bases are TGCAGTGCTAGAGATAGTGGGCGGACCATCTACGAGCAGTACTTC.

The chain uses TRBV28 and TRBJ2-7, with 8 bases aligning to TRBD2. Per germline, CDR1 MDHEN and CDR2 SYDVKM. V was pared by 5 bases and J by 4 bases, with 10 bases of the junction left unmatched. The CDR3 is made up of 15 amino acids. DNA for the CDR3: TGTGCCAGCAGTAACCCCAGCGGGAGTTTGTACGAGCAGTACTTC. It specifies CASSNPSGSLYEQYF.

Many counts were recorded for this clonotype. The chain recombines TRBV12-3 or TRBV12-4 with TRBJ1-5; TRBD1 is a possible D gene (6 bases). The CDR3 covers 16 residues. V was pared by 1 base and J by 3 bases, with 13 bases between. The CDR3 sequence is CASSLDGRQDNQPQHF. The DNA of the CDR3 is TGTGCCAGCAGTTTAGATGGTCGACAGGACAATCAGCCCCAGCATTTT.